This T cell receptor (beta chain) was profiled in a study of PD-1 and CTLA-4 blockade in melanoma. This CDR3 spans 16 amino acids. Germline-derived CDR1 and CDR2 are SGHAT and FQNNGV. Trimming at V came to 0 bases and at J to 3 bases, leaving 6 bases not matched to a gene. Sequencing used immunoSEQ multiplex PCR; TCRdb keeps in-frame clones, though not all of them. The data show fewer than 14,000 clones, with roughly 80% seen just once and roughly 34% held by the top ten. Sequencing was performed on CD8+ T cells from peripheral blood, taken from a patient given anti-PD-1 treatment. V usage is TRBV11-2 and J usage is TRBJ2-3; 7 bases align to TRBD1. The sequence derives from a human donor with melanoma. Here the CDR3 reads CASSLETGWLTDTQYF. CDR3 nucleotide sequence: TGTGCCAGCAGCTTAGAGACAGGGTGGTTGACAGATACGCAGTATTTT.